The 2 T cell receptor beta chains listed next were all sequenced from one sample in a study of T cells in Graves' hyperthyroidism and ophthalmopathy. Amplification yielded TCR beta CDR3 regions, with RNA transcripts as the source. The TCR CDR3 first-round RT-PCR relied on the HTBI primer set. A single record per CDR3 protein comes from TCRdb applying MiXCR to the multiplex PCR reads. In the table there are approximately 600,000 distinct CDR3 sequences, around 15% of which are singletons. The sequencing input was blood. These receptors were obtained from a woman aged 30 to 39 with Graves' hyperthyroidism.

This clonotype was picked up many times. The chain employs TRBV5-6 and TRBJ2-7, with D unclear. Germline V gives CDR1 SGHDT, CDR2 YYEEEE. Trimming removed 2 bases from V and 2 bases from J, with 8 bases in between. The CDR3 runs 13 residues. CDR3 nucleotide sequence: TGTGCCAGCAGCTTCGGATCAGCCTACGAGCAGTACTTC. Protein: CASSFGSAYEQYF.

This clonotype was detected ten times or more. The V and J genes are TRBV28 and TRBJ2-5; D not certain. Between the trimmed V and J ends, which lost 6 bases and 0 bases, there was a span of 14 bases. Per the germline V gene, CDR1 is MDHEN and CDR2 is SYDVKM. The CDR3 extends over 15 amino acids. The DNA for the CDR3 is TGTGCCAGCAGCTCGCCGCAGGAGTACCAAGAGACCCAGTACTTC. This sequence encodes CASSSPQEYQETQYF.